These 13 T cell receptor beta chains came from one sample sequenced in a study of identical twins' blood T cells. From the 5' RACE reads, TCRdb called clonotypes with MiXCR, one entry per CDR3 protein. The table includes hundreds of thousands of distinct CDR3 sequences, more than 25% detected once. The material sequenced was PBMCs. These TCRs come from a woman between 18 and 55 years old in good health.

The chain joins TRBV27 to TRBJ1-2, with D uncertain. Trimming cost V 2 bases and J 0 bases, with 10 bases left between them. The CDR3 contains 15 residues. From germline, CDR1 is MNHEY and CDR2 SMNVEV (reference sequence). CDR3: CASSLTGTTNYGYTF. The CDR3 DNA sequence: TGTGCCAGCAGTTTAACCGGAACAACTAACTATGGCTACACCTTC.

This clonotype showed up just a few times. DNA for the CDR3: TGTGCTAGTGGCCCGGGACAGGGGGACACCGGGGAGCTGTTTTTT. It encodes CASGPGQGDTGELFF. The chain carries TRBV12-5 and TRBJ2-2; 11 nucleotides align to TRBD1. V shed 6 bases and J 3 bases; nucleotides not matched to a gene: 3. Germline V gives CDR1 LGHNT, CDR2 FRNRAP. The CDR3 consists of 15 residues.

This clonotype showed up just a few times. The gene calls are TRBV7-2 and TRBJ1-5; D gene unclear. Trimming stripped 1 base from V and 4 bases from J, with 11 bases between. This CDR3 spans 15 amino acids. Per the germline V gene, CDR1 is SGHTA and CDR2 is FQGNSA. The CDR3 loop is CASSLVSPANQPQHF. The CDR3 bases are TGTGCCAGCAGCTTAGTTTCCCCGGCAAATCAGCCCCAGCATTTT.

The chain has TRBV12-3 or TRBV12-4 and TRBJ1-2, with D perhaps TRBD1 (5 bases). The CDR3 extends over 13 amino acids. Between the trimmed V and J ends, which lost 6 bases and 10 bases, there was a span of 18 bases. The CDR3 bases are TGTGCCAGCAGGCTAGACAGAATCGGTGACTACACCTTC. As protein: CASRLDRIGDYTF.

This sequence joins TRBV10-3 and TRBJ2-1, with 7 nucleotides matching TRBD2. CDR1 and CDR2 from the germline V gene are ENHRY and SYGVKD. With 4 bases clipped from V and 8 bases from J, the junction kept 11 bases outside the gene matches. The CDR3 runs 15 residues. The DNA for the CDR3 is TGTGCCATCAGTGCCCGAGCGGGGCAAGGTTATGAGCAGTTCTTC. Its translation is CAISARAGQGYEQFF.

Ten or more counts support this clonotype. The V call is TRBV6-6, the J call TRBJ2-7; D possibly corresponds to TRBD2 (5 bases). Between the trimmed V and J ends, which lost 0 bases and 2 bases, there was a span of 11 bases. The CDR3 is 15 residues long. Germline CDR1 reads MNHNY; CDR2 reads SVGAGI (reference sequence). The CDR3 DNA reads TGTGCCAGCAGTTACTCCAGCGGATCTACCTACGAGCAGTACTTC. Protein product: CASSYSSGSTYEQYF.

To note about this clonotype: A read error may explain this, as a much larger clone is one base away. The chain employs TRBV29-1 and TRBJ2-1; either TRBD1 or TRBD2 may fit D (5 bases each). The CDR3 totals 12 residues. CDR1 is SQVTM, CDR2 ANQGSEA, per germline. As DNA, the CDR3 is TGCAGCGTGAACGGGGCTTACAGTGAGCAGTTCTTC. Translated: CSVNGAYSEQFF.

The chain recombines TRBV25-1 with TRBJ1-2; D gene ambiguous. Trimming removed 0 bases from V and 7 bases from J, with 15 bases in between. This CDR3 is built from 15 residues. Germline loops: CDR1 MGHDK, CDR2 SYGVNS. In nucleotides, the CDR3 is TGTGCCAGCAGTGAATATATATTACCGCACAGTGGCTACACCTTC. It is translated as CASSEYILPHSGYTF.

This clonotype was detected only a few times. The chain carries TRBV7-2 and TRBJ2-7; D remains ambiguous. CDR1 is SGHTA and CDR2 is FQGNSA in the germline V gene. There are 15 residues in the CDR3. The ends were cut back, 1 base at V and 2 bases at J, with 12 bases in the middle. CDR3 DNA sequence: TGTGCCAGCAGCTTAGATGTTACGTATCCCTACGAGCAGTACTTC. This encodes CASSLDVTYPYEQYF.

Points on this clonotype: The junction differs from germline at one of its ends, possibly a read error. The chain uses TRBV18 and TRBJ1-2; the D is unclear. The CDR3 spans 15 residues. From germline, CDR1 is KGHSH and CDR2 LQKENI. The CDR3 loop is CASSPPLRQNCGYTF. CDR3 sequence (DNA): TGTGCCAGCTCACCCCCATTGCGCCAGAACTGTGGCTACACCTTC.

The chain employs TRBV4-1 and TRBJ1-1; no clear D. The CDR3 covers 14 residues. CDR1 is MGHRA and CDR2 is YSYEKL in the germline V gene. V gave up 0 bases and J gave up 9 bases, with 14 bases separating them. In nucleotides, the CDR3 is TGCGCCAGCAGCCAAGAAGGAACTATCGGCCAAGCTTTCTTT. This sequence encodes CASSQEGTIGQAFF.

The chain is built from TRBV20-1 and TRBJ1-4; 8 nucleotides line up with TRBD1. V trimming: 5 bases; J trimming: 8 bases; junction bases outside the gene matches: 7. This CDR3 spans 13 amino acids. Germline V gives CDR1 DFQATT, CDR2 SNEGSKA (reference sequence). CDR3 nucleotides: TGCAGTGCTGCGCGGACAGGGCGGGAAAAACTGTTTTTT. Encoded protein: CSAARTGREKLFF.

This clonotype was seen many times. This chain uses TRBV12-3 or TRBV12-4 with TRBJ1-5; TRBD1 is a possible D gene (5 bases). The CDR3 is 15 residues long. Deletions cut 7 bases from V and 4 bases from J, with 17 bases between. The CDR3 bases are TGTGCCAGCACCATTTCAGCAGGGATTAATCAGCCCCAGCATTTT. Translation: CASTISAGINQPQHF.